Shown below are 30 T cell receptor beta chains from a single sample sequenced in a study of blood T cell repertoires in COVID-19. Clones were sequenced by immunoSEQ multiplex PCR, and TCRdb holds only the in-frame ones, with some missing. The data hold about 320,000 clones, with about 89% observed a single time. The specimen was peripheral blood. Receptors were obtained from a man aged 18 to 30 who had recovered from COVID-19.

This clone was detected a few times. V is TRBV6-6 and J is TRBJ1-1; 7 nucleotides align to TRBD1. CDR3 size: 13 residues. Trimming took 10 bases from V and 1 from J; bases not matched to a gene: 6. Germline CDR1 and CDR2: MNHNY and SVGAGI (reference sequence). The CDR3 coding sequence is TGTGCCACTTCCGGGACAGAGAACACTGAAGCTTTCTTT. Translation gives CATSGTENTEAFF.

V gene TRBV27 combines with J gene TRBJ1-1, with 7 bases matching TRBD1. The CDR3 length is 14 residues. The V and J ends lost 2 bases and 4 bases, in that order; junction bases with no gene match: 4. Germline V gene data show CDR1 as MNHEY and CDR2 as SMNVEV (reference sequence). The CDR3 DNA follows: TGTGCCAGCAGTTTAACAGGGGCGGTCACTGAAGCTTTCTTT. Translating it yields CASSLTGAVTEAFF.

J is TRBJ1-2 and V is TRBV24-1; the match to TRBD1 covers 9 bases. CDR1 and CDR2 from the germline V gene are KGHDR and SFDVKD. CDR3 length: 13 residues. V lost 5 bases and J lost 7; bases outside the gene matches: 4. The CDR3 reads CATSATGGLGYTF. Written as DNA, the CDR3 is TGTGCCACCAGTGCAACAGGGGGCCTTGGCTACACCTTC.

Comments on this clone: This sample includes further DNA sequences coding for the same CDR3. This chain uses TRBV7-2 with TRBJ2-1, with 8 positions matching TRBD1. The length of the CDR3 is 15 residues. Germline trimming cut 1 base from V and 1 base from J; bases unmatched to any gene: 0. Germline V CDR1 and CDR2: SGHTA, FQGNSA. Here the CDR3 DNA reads TGTGCCAGCAGCTTAGGACAGGGGTCCTACAATGAGCAGTTCTTC. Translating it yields CASSLGQGSYNEQFF.

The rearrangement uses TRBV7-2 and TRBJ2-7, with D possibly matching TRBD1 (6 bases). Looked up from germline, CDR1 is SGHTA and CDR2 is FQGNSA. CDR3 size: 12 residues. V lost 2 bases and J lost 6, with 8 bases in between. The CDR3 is CASSLTGFEQYF. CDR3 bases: TGTGCCAGCAGCTTAACAGGGTTCGAGCAGTACTTC.

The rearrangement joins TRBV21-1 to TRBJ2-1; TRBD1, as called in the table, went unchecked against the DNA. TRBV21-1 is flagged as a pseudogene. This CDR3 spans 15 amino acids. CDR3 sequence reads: CASSPGQGTYNEQFF. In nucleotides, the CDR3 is TGTGCCAGCAGCCCGGGACAGGGTACTTACAATGAGCAGTTCTTC.

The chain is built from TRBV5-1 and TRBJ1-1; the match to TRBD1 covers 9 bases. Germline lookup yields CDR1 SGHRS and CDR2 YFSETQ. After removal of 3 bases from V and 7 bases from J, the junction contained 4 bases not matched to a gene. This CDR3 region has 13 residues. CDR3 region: CASSWGTGSEAFF. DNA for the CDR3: TGCGCCAGCAGCTGGGGGACAGGGAGTGAAGCTTTCTTT.

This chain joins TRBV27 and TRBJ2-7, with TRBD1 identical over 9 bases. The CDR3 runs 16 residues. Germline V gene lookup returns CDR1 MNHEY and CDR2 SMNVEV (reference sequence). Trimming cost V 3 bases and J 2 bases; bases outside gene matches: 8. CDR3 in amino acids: CASSLGWGQGTYEQYF. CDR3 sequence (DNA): TGTGCCAGCAGTTTGGGATGGGGACAGGGAACCTACGAGCAGTACTTC.

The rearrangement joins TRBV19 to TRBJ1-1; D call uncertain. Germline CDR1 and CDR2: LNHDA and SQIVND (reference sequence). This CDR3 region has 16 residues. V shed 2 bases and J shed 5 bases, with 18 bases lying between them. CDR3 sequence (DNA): TGTGCCAGTAGTATACCCGGGGTAGGGATCTGGACTGAAGCTTTCTTT. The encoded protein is CASSIPGVGIWTEAFF.

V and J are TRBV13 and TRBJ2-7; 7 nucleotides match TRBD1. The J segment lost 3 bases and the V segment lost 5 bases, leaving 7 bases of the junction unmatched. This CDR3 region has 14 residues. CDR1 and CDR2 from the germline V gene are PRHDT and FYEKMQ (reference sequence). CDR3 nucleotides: TGTGCCAGCAGCCCCAGGGGACAGTTCTACGAGCAGTACTTC. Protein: CASSPRGQFYEQYF. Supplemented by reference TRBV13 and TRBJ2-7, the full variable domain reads AAGVIQSPRHLIKEKRETATLKCYPIPRHDTVYWYQQGPGQDPQFLISFYEKMQSDKGSIPDRFSAQQFSDYHSELNMSSLELGDSALYFCASSPRGQFYEQYFGPGTRLTVT.

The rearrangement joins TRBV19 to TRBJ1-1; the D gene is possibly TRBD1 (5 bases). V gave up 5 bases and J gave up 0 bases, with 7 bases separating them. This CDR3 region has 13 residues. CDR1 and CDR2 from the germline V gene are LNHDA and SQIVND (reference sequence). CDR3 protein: CASSDSLNTEAFF. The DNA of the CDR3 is TGTGCCAGTAGTGACAGCCTGAACACTGAAGCTTTCTTT.

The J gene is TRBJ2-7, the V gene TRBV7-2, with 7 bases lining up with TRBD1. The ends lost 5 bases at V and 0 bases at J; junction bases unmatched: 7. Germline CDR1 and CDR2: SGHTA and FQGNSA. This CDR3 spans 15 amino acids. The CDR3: CASSPGQASSYEQYF. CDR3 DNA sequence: TGTGCCAGCAGCCCCGGACAGGCGAGCTCCTACGAGCAGTACTTC.

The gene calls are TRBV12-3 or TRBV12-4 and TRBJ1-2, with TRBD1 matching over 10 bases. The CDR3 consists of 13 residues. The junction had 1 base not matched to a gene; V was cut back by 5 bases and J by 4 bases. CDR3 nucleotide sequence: TGTGCCAGCAGTCGACAGGGGGCCTATGGCTACACCTTC. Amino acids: CASSRQGAYGYTF.

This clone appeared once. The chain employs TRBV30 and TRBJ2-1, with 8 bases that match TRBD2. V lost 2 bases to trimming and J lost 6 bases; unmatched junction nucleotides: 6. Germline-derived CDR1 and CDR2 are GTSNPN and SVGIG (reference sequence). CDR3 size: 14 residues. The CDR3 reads CAWSRGRSGNEQFF. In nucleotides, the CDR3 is TGTGCCTGGAGTCGCGGGAGGTCGGGCAATGAGCAGTTCTTC.

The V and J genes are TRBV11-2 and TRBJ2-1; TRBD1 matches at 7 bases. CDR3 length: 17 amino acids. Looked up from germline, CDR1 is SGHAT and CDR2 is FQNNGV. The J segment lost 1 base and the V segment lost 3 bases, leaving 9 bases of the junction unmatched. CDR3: CASSFDRQGRSYNEQFF. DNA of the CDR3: TGTGCCAGCAGCTTCGATCGACAGGGACGGTCCTACAATGAGCAGTTCTTC. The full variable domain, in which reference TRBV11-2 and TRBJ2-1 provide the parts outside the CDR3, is EAGVAQSPRYKIIEKRQSVAFWCNPISGHATLYWYQQILGQGPKLLIQFQNNGVVDDSQLPKDRFSAERLKGVDSTLKIQPAKLEDSAVYLCASSFDRQGRSYNEQFFGPGTRLTVL.

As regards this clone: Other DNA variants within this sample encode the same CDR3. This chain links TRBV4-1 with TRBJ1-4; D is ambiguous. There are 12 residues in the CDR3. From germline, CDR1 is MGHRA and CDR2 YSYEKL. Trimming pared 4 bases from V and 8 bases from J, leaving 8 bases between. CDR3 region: CASSRGGEKLFF. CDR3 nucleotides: TGCGCCAGCAGCCGAGGCGGGGAAAAACTGTTTTTT.

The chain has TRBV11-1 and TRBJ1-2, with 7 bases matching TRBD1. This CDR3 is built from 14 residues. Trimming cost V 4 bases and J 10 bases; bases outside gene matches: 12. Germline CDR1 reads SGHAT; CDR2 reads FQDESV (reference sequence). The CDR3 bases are TGTGCCAGCAGCTACGGGACAGCCGCCCTATCCTACACCTTC. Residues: CASSYGTAALSYTF.

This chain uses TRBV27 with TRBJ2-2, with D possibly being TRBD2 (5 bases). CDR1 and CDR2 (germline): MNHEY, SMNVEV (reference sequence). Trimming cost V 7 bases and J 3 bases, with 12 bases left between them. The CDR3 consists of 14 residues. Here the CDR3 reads CASKIGVYTGELFF. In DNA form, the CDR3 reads TGTGCCAGCAAGATCGGGGTATACACCGGGGAGCTGTTTTTT.

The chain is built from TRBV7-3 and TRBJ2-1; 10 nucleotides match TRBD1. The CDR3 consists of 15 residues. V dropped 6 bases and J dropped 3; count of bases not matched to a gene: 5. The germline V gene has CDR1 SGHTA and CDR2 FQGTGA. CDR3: CASSSGTGDYNEQFF. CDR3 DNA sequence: TGTGCCAGCAGTTCCGGGACAGGGGACTACAATGAGCAGTTCTTC.

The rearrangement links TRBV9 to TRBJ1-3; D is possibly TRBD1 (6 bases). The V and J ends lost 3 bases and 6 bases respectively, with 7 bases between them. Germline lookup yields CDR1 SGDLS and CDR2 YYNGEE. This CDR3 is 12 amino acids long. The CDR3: CASSGTENTIYF. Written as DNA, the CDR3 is TGTGCCAGCAGCGGGACAGAAAACACCATATATTTT.

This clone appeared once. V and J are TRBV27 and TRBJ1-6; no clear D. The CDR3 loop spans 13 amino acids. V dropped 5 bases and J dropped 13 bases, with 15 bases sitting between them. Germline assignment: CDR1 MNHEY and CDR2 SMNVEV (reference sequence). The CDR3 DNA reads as TGTGCCAGCAGTATGTACGGGTTGAGTCCCCTCCACTTT. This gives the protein CASSMYGLSPLHF.

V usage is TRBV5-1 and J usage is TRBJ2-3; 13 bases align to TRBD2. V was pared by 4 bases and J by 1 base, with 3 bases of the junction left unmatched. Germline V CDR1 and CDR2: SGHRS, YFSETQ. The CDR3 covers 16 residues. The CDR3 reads CASSPGTSGGTDTQYF. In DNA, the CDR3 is TGCGCCAGCAGCCCCGGGACTAGCGGGGGCACAGATACGCAGTATTTT.

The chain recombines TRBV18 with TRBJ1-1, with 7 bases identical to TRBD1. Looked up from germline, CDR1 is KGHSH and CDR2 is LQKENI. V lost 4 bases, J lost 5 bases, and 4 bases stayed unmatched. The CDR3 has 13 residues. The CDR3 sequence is CASSLAGGTEAFF. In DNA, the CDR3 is TGTGCCAGCTCACTCGCAGGGGGTACTGAAGCTTTCTTT.

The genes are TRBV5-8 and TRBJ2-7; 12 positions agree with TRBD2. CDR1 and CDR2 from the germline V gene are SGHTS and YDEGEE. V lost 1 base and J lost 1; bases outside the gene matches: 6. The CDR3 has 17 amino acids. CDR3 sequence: CASSLRLAGGSSYEQYF. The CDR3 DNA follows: TGTGCCAGCAGCTTGAGGCTAGCGGGAGGGAGTTCCTACGAGCAGTACTTC.

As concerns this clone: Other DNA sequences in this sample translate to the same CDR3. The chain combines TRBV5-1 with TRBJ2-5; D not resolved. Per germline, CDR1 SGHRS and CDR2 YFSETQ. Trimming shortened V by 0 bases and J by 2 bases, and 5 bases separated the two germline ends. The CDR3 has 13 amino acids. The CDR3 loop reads CASSLGQQETQYF. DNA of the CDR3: TGCGCCAGCAGCTTGGGGCAGCAAGAGACCCAGTACTTC. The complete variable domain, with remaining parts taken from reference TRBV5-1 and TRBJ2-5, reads KAGVTQTPRYLIKTRGQQVTLSCSPISGHRSVSWYQQTPGQGLQFLFEYFSETQRNKGNFPGRFSGRQFSNSRSEMNVSTLELGDSALYLCASSLGQQETQYFGPGTRLLVL.

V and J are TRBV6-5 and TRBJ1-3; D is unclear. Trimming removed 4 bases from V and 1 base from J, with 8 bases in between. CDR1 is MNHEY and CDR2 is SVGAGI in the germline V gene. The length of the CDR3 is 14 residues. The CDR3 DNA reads TGTGCCAGCAGTTCTTTGTTGTCTGGAAACACCATATATTTT. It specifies CASSSLLSGNTIYF.

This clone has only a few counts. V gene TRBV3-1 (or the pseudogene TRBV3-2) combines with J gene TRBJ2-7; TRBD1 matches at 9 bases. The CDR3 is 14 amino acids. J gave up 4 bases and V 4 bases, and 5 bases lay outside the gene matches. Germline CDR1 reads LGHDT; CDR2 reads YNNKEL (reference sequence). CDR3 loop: CASSLSGTGYEQYF. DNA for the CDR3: TGTGCCAGCAGCCTTTCCGGGACAGGGTACGAGCAGTACTTC.

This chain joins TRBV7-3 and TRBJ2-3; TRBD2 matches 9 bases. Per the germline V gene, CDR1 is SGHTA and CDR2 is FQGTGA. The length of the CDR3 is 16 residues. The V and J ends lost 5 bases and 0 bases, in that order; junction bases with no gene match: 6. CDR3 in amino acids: CASSGLAGGSTDTQYF. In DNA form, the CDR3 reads TGTGCCAGCAGCGGGCTGGCGGGGGGGAGCACAGATACGCAGTATTTT.

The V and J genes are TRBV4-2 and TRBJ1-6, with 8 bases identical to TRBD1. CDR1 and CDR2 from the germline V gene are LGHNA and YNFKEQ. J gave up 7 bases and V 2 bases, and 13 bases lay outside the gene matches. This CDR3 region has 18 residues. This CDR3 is CASSQKQGVSILNSPLHF. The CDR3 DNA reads TGTGCCAGCAGCCAAAAACAGGGGGTATCAATCTTAAATTCACCCCTCCACTTT.

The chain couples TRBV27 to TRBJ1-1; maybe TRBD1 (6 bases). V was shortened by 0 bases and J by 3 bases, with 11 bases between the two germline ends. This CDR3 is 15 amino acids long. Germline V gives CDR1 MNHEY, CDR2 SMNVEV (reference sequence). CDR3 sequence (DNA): TGTGCCAGCAGTTTATCCCCACAGGGAGACACTGAAGCTTTCTTT. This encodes CASSLSPQGDTEAFF.